This TCR beta chain was documented in a study of shared clonotypes between healthy human individuals. Overall study results and limits: Shared across a few donors were roughly 5% of the naive CD4 clonotypes.

To note about this clone: Its antigen is currently unknown. Other DNA sequences within the sample encode an identical CDR3.

Assay: immunoSEQ multiplex PCR; the TCRdb copy retains only in-frame clones and omits some. Among roughly 2.2 million clones, 85% to 95% were seen once, and the ten largest hold around 0.38%. There were only Caucasian adults among the donors, and all lived in Nashville, Tennessee. Naive CD4+ cells were CD45RA-selected; the remaining cells were memory. V was shortened by 1 base and J by 3 bases, with 7 bases between the two germline ends. The length of the CDR3 is 14 residues. Per the germline V gene, CDR1 is MGHDK and CDR2 is SYGVNS. The receptor comes from a man aged 18-30 years in good health. Some clones in this sample may be carry-over from other donors' samples. The chain carries TRBV25-1 and TRBJ1-5; D remains unclear. The sample comprised naive CD4+ T cells from PBMCs. Sample subset: CD45RA+ positively selected. CDR3 nucleotides: TGTGCCAGCAGTGAATCACGGGACAATCAGCCCCAGCATTTT. It codes for CASSESRDNQPQHF.